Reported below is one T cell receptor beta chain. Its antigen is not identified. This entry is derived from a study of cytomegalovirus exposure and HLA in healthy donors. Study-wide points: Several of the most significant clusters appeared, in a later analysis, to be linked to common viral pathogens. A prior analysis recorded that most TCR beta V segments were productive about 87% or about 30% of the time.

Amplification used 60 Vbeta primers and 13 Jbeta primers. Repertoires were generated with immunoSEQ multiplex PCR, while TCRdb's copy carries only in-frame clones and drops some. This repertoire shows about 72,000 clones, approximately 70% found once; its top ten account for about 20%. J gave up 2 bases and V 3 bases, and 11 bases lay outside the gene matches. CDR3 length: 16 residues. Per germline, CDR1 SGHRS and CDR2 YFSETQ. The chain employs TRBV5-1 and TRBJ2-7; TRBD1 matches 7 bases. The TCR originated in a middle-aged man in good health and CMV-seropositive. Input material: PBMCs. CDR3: CASSSTPGQGAYEQYF. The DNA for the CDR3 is TGCGCCAGCAGCTCCACCCCCGGCCAGGGGGCCTACGAGCAGTACTTC.